A single T cell receptor beta chain is shown here with its context. The target antigen is unknown. This entry is derived from a study of cytomegalovirus exposure and HLA in healthy donors. Findings and limits, study-wide: Most CMV-associated TCR beta chains were later found to appear HLA-restricted. In vitro data verified a few CMV-associated chains as specific for CMV antigens. The study put some 160 TCR beta chains on its list as cytomegalovirus-associated.

Primers: 60 Vbeta forward and 13 Jbeta reverse. TCRdb's copy holds only in-frame clones and misses some; the assay was immunoSEQ multiplex PCR. The sample consists of tens of thousands of clones, around four fifths of them appearing once. The source material was PBMCs. The sequence came from a man aged 25-40 years in good health and CMV-seronegative.

The CDR3 sequence is CASSQDLVGLDTEAFF. In nucleotides, the CDR3 is TGTGCCAGCAGCCAAGATCTCGTTGGACTGGACACTGAAGCTTTCTTT. The V gene is TRBV14, the J gene TRBJ1-1; D is ambiguous. Germline values: CDR1 SGHDN, CDR2 FVKESK. V was shortened by 0 bases and J by 3 bases, with 14 bases between the two germline ends. The length of the CDR3 is 16 residues.